In this sample, the clone carrying this TCR beta chain turned up once. The antigen is not known. The entry originates in a study of cytomegalovirus exposure and HLA in healthy donors. The germline gives CDR1 KGHSH, CDR2 LQKENI. V was shortened by 3 bases and J by 1 base, with 15 bases between the two germline ends. The CDR3 consists of 16 residues. A multiplex PCR was run with 60 Vbeta primers and 13 Jbeta primers. Clones were read by immunoSEQ multiplex PCR, and TCRdb kept only the in-frame ones, dropping some. The data show around 220,000 clones, roughly 70% seen once. The study, taken as a whole, reports: Prediction of most subjects' HLA-A and HLA-B alleles by TCR beta sequences was reportedly accurate. TCR beta V- and J-gene trimming, according to a later analysis, was linked to a missense DCLRE1C variant. It was only CMV serostatus that was available as immune exposure information. The later analysis indicated that the majority of CMV-associated TCR beta chains appeared HLA-restricted.

This chain links TRBV18 with TRBJ1-2; D not certain. Sample: PBMCs. The source is a young woman in good health and CMV-seronegative. The CDR3 DNA is TGTGCCAGCTCACCCAACGCGGAGGCACTTAACTATGGCTACACCTTC. This codes for CASSPNAEALNYGYTF.